Listed here are 27 T cell receptor beta chains from one sample, sequenced in a study of blood T cell repertoires in COVID-19. The method was immunoSEQ multiplex PCR; TCRdb's version includes in-frame clones alone and lacks a portion of them. Of fewer than 250,000 clones in the sample, 80% to 90% were seen once. Sequencing was done on a sample of PBMCs or T cells enriched from blood (not recorded which). The receptors were gathered from a woman in her 30s with acute COVID-19.

This chain connects TRBV3-1 (or the pseudogene TRBV3-2) to TRBJ2-1, with 7 nucleotides matching TRBD2. Germline V gene data show CDR1 as LGHDT and CDR2 as YNNKEL (reference sequence). V dropped 5 bases and J dropped 2; count of bases not matched to a gene: 9. The CDR3 has 16 residues. This CDR3 reads CASSGRRDYTYNEQFF. The CDR3 bases are TGTGCCAGCAGCGGTCGCCGGGACTACACCTACAATGAGCAGTTCTTC.

V is TRBV7-2 and J is TRBJ1-6; 10 bases align to TRBD1. Germline CDR1 is SGHTA and CDR2 is FQGNSA. CDR3 length equals 15 residues. V shed 1 base and J 10 bases; nucleotides not matched to a gene: 4. The CDR3 DNA sequence: TGTGCCAGCAGCTTAGAAGGGACAGGGGTATCACCCCTCCACTTT. Protein sequence: CASSLEGTGVSPLHF.

This chain connects TRBV10-3 to TRBJ1-1; the D is unclear. The CDR3 sequence is 14 residues long. CDR1 is ENHRY and CDR2 is SYGVKD in the germline V gene. Trimming cost V 0 bases and J 5 bases, with 10 bases left between them. CDR3 sequence reads: CAISESAGKTEAFF. CDR3 nucleotide sequence: TGTGCCATCAGTGAGTCGGCAGGAAAAACTGAAGCTTTCTTT.

This sequence joins TRBV5-1 and TRBJ1-5; tentative D call: TRBD1 (6 bases). The germline V gene has CDR1 SGHRS and CDR2 YFSETQ. The CDR3 runs 15 residues. The V end was cut by 0 bases, the J end by 2 bases, with 9 bases between. CDR3 amino acids: CASSLVTGRNQPQHF. CDR3 nucleotide sequence: TGCGCCAGCAGCTTGGTAACAGGGCGCAATCAGCCCCAGCATTTT. Together with reference TRBV5-1 and TRBJ1-5, the CDR3 gives the full variable domain: KAGVTQTPRYLIKTRGQQVTLSCSPISGHRSVSWYQQTPGQGLQFLFEYFSETQRNKGNFPGRFSGRQFSNSRSEMNVSTLELGDSALYLCASSLVTGRNQPQHFGDGTRLSIL.

This rearrangement joins TRBV5-1 to TRBJ2-7; 9 bases line up with TRBD1. Germline CDR1 is SGHRS and CDR2 is YFSETQ. With V trimmed by 4 bases and J by 6 bases, 2 bases remained unmatched. The CDR3 extends over 12 amino acids. CDR3 nucleotide sequence: TGCGCCAGCAGCAGGGACAGGGCCGAGCAGTACTTC. It translates to CASSRDRAEQYF.

This chain uses TRBV27 with TRBJ1-6; D gene uncertain. Trimming left V 5 bases short and J 10 bases short, with 12 bases between. The CDR3 runs 13 residues. Per germline, CDR1 MNHEY and CDR2 SMNVEV (reference sequence). The CDR3 loop is CASSPPSESPLHF. CDR3 sequence (DNA): TGTGCCAGCAGTCCCCCCAGCGAATCACCCCTCCACTTT.

V is TRBV2 and J is TRBJ1-2, with D tentatively TRBD1 (5 bases). Trimming pared 4 bases from V and 6 bases from J, leaving 18 bases between. The CDR3 sequence is 15 residues long. Germline V gene sequence: CDR1 SNHLY, CDR2 FYNNEI. The CDR3 DNA is TGTGCCAGCAGTGCATTTGGCCTGACAGCTGATGGCTACACCTTC. Amino acids: CASSAFGLTADGYTF.

The chain has TRBV4-1 and TRBJ2-7; no firm D call. CDR1 and CDR2 (germline): MGHRA, YSYEKL. This CDR3 region has 13 residues. V dropped 1 base and J dropped 3 bases, with 7 bases sitting between them. CDR3: CASSQAIGYEQYF. CDR3 in DNA: TGCGCCAGCAGCCAAGCGATCGGCTACGAGCAGTACTTC.

Written as DNA, the CDR3 is TGTGCCAGCAGCCAATGGGGCAGCTACTATGGCTACACCTTC. It is translated as CASSQWGSYYGYTF. The V and J genes are TRBV3-1 (or the pseudogene TRBV3-2) and TRBJ1-2, with a possible D match to TRBD1 (5 bases). Germline V gene sequence: CDR1 LGHDT, CDR2 YNNKEL (reference sequence). This CDR3 has 14 amino acids. Trimming removed 2 bases at V and 3 bases at J, with 10 bases between.

V and J are TRBV18 and TRBJ1-3; no firm D call. V lost 3 bases, J lost 0 bases, and 6 bases lay in between. The CDR3 is made up of 14 amino acids. CDR1 is KGHSH, CDR2 LQKENI, per germline. The CDR3 DNA reads as TGTGCCAGCTCACCGGAGTTCTCTGGAAACACCATATATTTT. Its protein is CASSPEFSGNTIYF.

The V gene is TRBV12-3 or TRBV12-4, the J gene TRBJ1-1, with 8 bases fitting TRBD1. CDR3 size: 12 residues. The V gene end was trimmed by 6 bases and the J gene end by 5 bases; junction bases not matched to a gene: 2. The CDR3 loop reads CASSQGATEAFF. The CDR3 nucleotides read TGTGCCAGCAGCCAGGGGGCAACTGAAGCTTTCTTT.

The chain joins TRBV19 to TRBJ1-5; TRBD1 matches at 8 bases. Germline V gene lookup returns CDR1 LNHDA and CDR2 SQIVND (reference sequence). CDR3 size: 13 residues. The junction had 8 bases not matched to a gene; V was cut back by 10 bases and J by 6 bases. CDR3 sequence (DNA): TGTGCCACTACCGGGACAGGCAGTCAGCCCCAGCATTTT. It is translated as CATTGTGSQPQHF.

The rearrangement links TRBV13 to TRBJ1-1; no clear D gene. Per germline, CDR1 PRHDT and CDR2 FYEKMQ (reference sequence). CDR3 length equals 13 residues. Trimming pared 2 bases from V and 6 bases from J, leaving 10 bases between. This chain's CDR3 is CASSLLQAPEAFF. The CDR3 DNA reads TGTGCCAGCAGCTTACTCCAAGCGCCTGAAGCTTTCTTT.

The rearrangement joins TRBV7-6 to TRBJ2-5, with D perhaps matching TRBD1 (5 bases). V lost 1 base, J lost 4 bases, and 13 bases lay in between. Per the germline V gene, CDR1 is SGHVS and CDR2 is FNYEAQ. This CDR3 is 15 amino acids long. CDR3: CASSLDGLGRETQYF. The CDR3 DNA sequence: TGTGCCAGCAGCTTAGACGGATTGGGGCGAGAGACCCAGTACTTC.

This clone has just a few counts. The chain has TRBV7-9 and TRBJ1-4; 12 bases fit TRBD1. CDR1 and CDR2 from the germline V gene are SEHNR and FQNEAQ (reference sequence). The CDR3 totals 16 residues. V dropped 5 bases and J dropped 4; count of bases not matched to a gene: 5. CDR3 loop: CASSKGQGAFNEKLFF. Written as DNA, the CDR3 is TGTGCCAGCAGCAAGGGACAGGGGGCCTTTAATGAAAAACTGTTTTTT.

The rearrangement uses TRBV7-8 and TRBJ2-4, with D perhaps TRBD2 (6 bases). Germline CDR1 reads SGHVS; CDR2 reads FQNEAQ. This CDR3 is built from 17 residues. The V end lost 5 bases, the J end lost 0 bases, and 17 bases lay between the germline ends. The CDR3: CASSPGTEGLAKNIQYF. CDR3 DNA sequence: TGTGCCAGCAGCCCGGGGACGGAGGGACTAGCCAAAAACATTCAGTACTTC. The full variable domain, its missing parts supplied by reference TRBV7-8 and TRBJ2-4, is GAGVSQSPRYKVAKRGQDVALRCDPISGHVSLFWYQQALGQGPEFLTYFQNEAQLDKSGLPSDRFFAERPEGSVSTLKIQRTQQEDSAVYLCASSPGTEGLAKNIQYFGAGTRLSVL.

In its sample, this clone was seen a few times. The rearrangement links TRBV6-1 to TRBJ1-2; D remains unclear. The germline V and J ends were trimmed by 4 bases and 0 bases, with 15 bases remaining between them. This CDR3 contains 16 residues. Looked up from germline, CDR1 is MNHNS and CDR2 is SASEGT. CDR3 region: CASSVTRAVTNYGYTF. CDR3 DNA: TGTGCCAGCAGTGTCACGAGGGCAGTCACTAACTATGGCTACACCTTC.

This clone appeared a single time. The chain joins TRBV25-1 to TRBJ2-7; perhaps TRBD2 as D (5 bases). Trimming took 10 bases from V and 0 from J, leaving 16 bases between them. This CDR3 comprises 14 residues. The germline V gene encodes CDR1 MGHDK and CDR2 SYGVNS. Here the CDR3 reads CATNHAGLSYEQYF. The CDR3, as DNA: TGTGCCACCAACCACGCGGGCCTCTCCTACGAGCAGTACTTC.

The chain links TRBV19 to TRBJ2-7; 7 nucleotides match TRBD1. With 3 bases clipped from V and 1 base from J, the junction kept 0 bases outside the gene matches. This CDR3 has 13 residues. Germline lookup yields CDR1 LNHDA and CDR2 SQIVND (reference sequence). The CDR3: CASSMGQSYEQYF. The CDR3 DNA sequence: TGTGCCAGTAGTATGGGACAGTCCTACGAGCAGTACTTC.

CDR3 sequence (DNA): TGCGCCAGTGGGACAGGGAGTAGGAACACTGAAGCTTTCTTT. Translation: CASGTGSRNTEAFF. V is TRBV5-1 and J is TRBJ1-1; the match to TRBD1 covers 9 bases. V was pared by 8 bases and J by 1 base, with 6 bases of the junction left unmatched. Germline V gene sequence: CDR1 SGHRS, CDR2 YFSETQ. This CDR3 contains 14 residues.

The table lists this clone with a count of one. V and J are TRBV10-3 and TRBJ2-5, with 10 bases fitting TRBD1. V shed 10 bases and J 3 bases; nucleotides not matched to a gene: 5. The CDR3 totals 13 residues. CDR1 ENHRY and CDR2 SYGVKD come from the germline V gene. The CDR3 coding sequence is TGTGCCACCGGGACAGGGGACGAAGAGACCCAGTACTTC. It is translated as CATGTGDEETQYF.

In this sample, this clone turned up once. The chain employs TRBV5-1 and TRBJ2-1; D uncertain. The CDR3 contains 14 residues. CDR1 and CDR2 (germline): SGHRS, YFSETQ. V was clipped by 0 bases and J by 6 bases, with 10 bases between them. This CDR3 is CASSLERPSNEQFF. Written as DNA, the CDR3 is TGCGCCAGCAGCTTGGAGCGACCCTCCAATGAGCAGTTCTTC.

This rearrangement joins TRBV6-1 to TRBJ1-2, with TRBD1 matching over 8 bases. Germline trimming cut 2 bases from V and 4 bases from J; bases unmatched to any gene: 9. The germline CDR1 and CDR2 sequences are MNHNS and SASEGT. The CDR3 consists of 16 residues. The CDR3 is CASSESPGQVAYGYTF. Written as DNA, the CDR3 is TGTGCCAGCAGTGAATCTCCGGGACAGGTAGCCTATGGCTACACCTTC.

The genes are TRBV2 and TRBJ1-2, with D maybe TRBD1 (5 bases). This CDR3 has 14 residues. V was trimmed by 4 bases and J by 2 bases, leaving 11 bases between them. Per germline, CDR1 SNHLY and CDR2 FYNNEI. The CDR3 bases are TGTGCCAGCAGTGGACAGACTGCGAACTATGGCTACACCTTC. Its protein product is CASSGQTANYGYTF.

This clone was found once. The genes are TRBV5-1 and TRBJ1-1; TRBD1 is a possible D gene (5 bases). Trimming shortened V by 4 bases and J by 1 base, and 11 bases separated the two germline ends. CDR1 is SGHRS and CDR2 is YFSETQ in the germline V gene. The CDR3 contains 14 residues. This CDR3 reads CASSKGPGNTEAFF. As DNA, the CDR3 is TGCGCCAGCAGCAAGGGGCCAGGGAACACTGAAGCTTTCTTT.

A few counts support this clone. The chain links TRBV25-1 to TRBJ1-5; D not certain. Trimming left V 6 bases short and J 2 bases short, with 14 bases between. CDR1 and CDR2 (germline): MGHDK, SYGVNS. CDR3 length equals 15 residues. The CDR3 DNA sequence: TGTGCCAGCAGCGACGCGGGTAAGGGCAATCAGCCCCAGCATTTT. This translates into CASSDAGKGNQPQHF. The whole variable domain, remainder taken from reference TRBV25-1 and TRBJ1-5, is EADIYQTPRYLVIGTGKKITLECSQTMGHDKMYWYQQDPGMELHLIHYSYGVNSTEKGDLSSESTVSRIRTEHFPLTLESARPSHTSQYLCASSDAGKGNQPQHFGDGTRLSIL.

The rearrangement uses TRBV10-3 and TRBJ2-1; a weak D match, TRBD2 (6 bases). Trimming cost V 2 bases and J 2 bases, with 10 bases left between them. The CDR3 is made up of 15 amino acids. Germline V gene lookup returns CDR1 ENHRY and CDR2 SYGVKD. The CDR3 protein is CAISEGGLAYNEQFF. In nucleotides, the CDR3 is TGTGCCATCAGTGAGGGGGGACTCGCCTACAATGAGCAGTTCTTC.